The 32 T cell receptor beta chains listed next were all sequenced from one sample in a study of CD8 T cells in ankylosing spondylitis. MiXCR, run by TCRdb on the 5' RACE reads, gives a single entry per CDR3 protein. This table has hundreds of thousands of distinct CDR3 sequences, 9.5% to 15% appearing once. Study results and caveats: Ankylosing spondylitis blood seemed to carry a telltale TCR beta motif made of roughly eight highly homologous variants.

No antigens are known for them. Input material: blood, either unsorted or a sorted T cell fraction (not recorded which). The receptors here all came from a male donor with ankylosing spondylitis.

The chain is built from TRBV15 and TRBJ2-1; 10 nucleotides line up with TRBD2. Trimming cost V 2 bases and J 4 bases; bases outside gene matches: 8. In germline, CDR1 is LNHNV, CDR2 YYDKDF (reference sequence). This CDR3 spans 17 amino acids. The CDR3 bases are TGTGCCACCAGCAGATCCCTTCTAGCGGGAGAATACAATGAGCAGTTCTTC. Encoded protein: CATSRSLLAGEYNEQFF.

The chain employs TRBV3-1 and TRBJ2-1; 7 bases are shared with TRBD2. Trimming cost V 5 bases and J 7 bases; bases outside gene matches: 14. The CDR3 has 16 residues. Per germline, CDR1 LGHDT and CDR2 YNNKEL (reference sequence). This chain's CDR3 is CASSFRGRGIWNEQFF. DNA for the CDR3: TGTGCCAGCAGCTTCCGAGGGAGGGGTATATGGAATGAGCAGTTCTTC.

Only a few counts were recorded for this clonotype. CDR3 sequence: CASSSQGPNTEAFF. CDR3 bases: TGCGCCAGCAGCTCCCAGGGTCCCAACACTGAAGCTTTCTTT. V and J are TRBV5-1 and TRBJ1-1, with a possible D match to TRBD1 (5 bases). Germline V lookup: CDR1 SGHRS, CDR2 YFSETQ. V dropped 3 bases and J dropped 2 bases, with 11 bases sitting between them. The CDR3 has 14 residues.

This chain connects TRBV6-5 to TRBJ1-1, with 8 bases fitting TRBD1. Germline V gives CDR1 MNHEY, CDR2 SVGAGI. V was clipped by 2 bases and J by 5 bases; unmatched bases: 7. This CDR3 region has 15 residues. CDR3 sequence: CASSYGQGAETEAFF. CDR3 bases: TGTGCCAGCAGTTACGGGCAGGGGGCAGAAACTGAAGCTTTCTTT.

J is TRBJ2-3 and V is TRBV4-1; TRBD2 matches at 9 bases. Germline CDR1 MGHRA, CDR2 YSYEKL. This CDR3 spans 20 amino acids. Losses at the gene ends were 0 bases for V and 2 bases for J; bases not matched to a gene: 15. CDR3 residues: CASSQDGSGGGRVYTDTQYF. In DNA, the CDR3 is TGCGCCAGCAGCCAAGATGGGTCGGGGGGCGGGAGGGTCTACACAGATACGCAGTATTTT.

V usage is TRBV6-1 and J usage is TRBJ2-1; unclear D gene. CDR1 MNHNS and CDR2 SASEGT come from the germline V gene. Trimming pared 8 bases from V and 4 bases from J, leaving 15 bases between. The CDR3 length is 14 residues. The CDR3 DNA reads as TGTGCCAGCTCGCGAGGACCGTATTACAATGAGCAGTTCTTC. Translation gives CASSRGPYYNEQFF.

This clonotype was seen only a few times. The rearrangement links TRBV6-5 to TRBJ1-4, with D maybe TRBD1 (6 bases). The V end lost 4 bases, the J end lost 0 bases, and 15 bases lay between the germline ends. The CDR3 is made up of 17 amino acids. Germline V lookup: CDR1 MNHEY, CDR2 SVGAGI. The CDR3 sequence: CASSLDRNLATNEKLFF. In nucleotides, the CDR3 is TGTGCCAGCAGTTTAGACAGGAACCTTGCAACTAATGAAAAACTGTTTTTT.

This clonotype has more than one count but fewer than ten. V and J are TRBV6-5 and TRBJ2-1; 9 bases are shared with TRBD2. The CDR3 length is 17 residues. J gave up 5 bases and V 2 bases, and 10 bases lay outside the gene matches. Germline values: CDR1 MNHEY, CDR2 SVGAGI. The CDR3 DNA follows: TGTGCCAGCAGTTACCAATACCGACTAGCGGATGACAATGAGCAGTTCTTC. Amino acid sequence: CASSYQYRLADDNEQFF.

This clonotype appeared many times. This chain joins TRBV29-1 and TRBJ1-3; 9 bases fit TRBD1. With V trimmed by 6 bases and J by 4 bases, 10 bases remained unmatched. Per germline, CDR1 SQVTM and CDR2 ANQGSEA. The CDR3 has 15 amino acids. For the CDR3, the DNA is TGCAGCGTCAGTCCCGGGACAGGGTTAGGAAACACCATATATTTT. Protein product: CSVSPGTGLGNTIYF.

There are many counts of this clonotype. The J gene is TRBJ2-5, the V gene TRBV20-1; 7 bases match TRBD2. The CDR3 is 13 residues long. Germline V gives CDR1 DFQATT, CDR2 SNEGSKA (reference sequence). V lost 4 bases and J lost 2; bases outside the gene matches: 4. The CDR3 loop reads CSAILAAQETQYF. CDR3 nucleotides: TGCAGTGCTATCCTAGCGGCTCAAGAGACCCAGTACTTC.

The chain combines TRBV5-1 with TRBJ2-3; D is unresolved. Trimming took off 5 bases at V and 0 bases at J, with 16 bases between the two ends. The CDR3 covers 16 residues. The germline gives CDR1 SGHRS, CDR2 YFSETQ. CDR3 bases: TGCGCCAGCAGGGTCCCGAGCGCGTCTAGCACAGATACGCAGTATTTT. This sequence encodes CASRVPSASSTDTQYF.

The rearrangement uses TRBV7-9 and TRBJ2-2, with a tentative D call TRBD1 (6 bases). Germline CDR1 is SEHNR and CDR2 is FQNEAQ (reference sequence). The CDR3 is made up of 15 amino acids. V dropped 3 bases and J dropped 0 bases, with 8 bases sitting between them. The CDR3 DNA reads TGTGCCAGCAGCTTGTGGGGGCCGAACACCGGGGAGCTGTTTTTT. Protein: CASSLWGPNTGELFF.

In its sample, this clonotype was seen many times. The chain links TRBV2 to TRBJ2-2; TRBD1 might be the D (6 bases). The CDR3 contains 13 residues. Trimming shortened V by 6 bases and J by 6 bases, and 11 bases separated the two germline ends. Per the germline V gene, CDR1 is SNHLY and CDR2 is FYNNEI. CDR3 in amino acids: CASRSGTSGELFF. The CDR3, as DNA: TGTGCCAGCAGGTCCGGGACATCCGGGGAGCTGTTTTTT.

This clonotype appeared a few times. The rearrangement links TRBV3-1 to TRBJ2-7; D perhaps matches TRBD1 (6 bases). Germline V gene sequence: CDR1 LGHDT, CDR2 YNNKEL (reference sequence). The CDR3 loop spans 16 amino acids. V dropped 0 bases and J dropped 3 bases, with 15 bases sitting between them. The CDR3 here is CASSQDFGEQGYEQYF. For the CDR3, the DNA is TGTGCCAGCAGCCAAGATTTTGGGGAACAGGGCTACGAGCAGTACTTC.

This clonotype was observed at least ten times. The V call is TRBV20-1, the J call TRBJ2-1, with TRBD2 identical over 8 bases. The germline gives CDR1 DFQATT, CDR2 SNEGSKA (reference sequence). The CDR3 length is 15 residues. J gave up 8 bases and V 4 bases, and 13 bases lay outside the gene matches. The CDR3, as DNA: TGCAGTGCTAAGGCCCCGGGACTAGATAACGATGAGCAGTTCTTC. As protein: CSAKAPGLDNDEQFF.

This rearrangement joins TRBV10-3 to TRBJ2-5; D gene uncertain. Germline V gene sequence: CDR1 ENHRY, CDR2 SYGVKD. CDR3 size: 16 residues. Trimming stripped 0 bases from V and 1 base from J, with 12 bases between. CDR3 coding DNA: TGTGCCATCAGTGAGTCGTTTGGAGCGCCCCAAGAGACCCAGTACTTC. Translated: CAISESFGAPQETQYF.

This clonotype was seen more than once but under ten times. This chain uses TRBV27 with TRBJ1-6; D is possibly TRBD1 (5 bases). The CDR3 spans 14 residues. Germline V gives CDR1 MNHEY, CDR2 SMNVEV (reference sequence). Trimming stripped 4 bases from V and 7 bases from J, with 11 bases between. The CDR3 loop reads CASSYGRENSPLHF. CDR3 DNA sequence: TGTGCCAGCAGTTACGGCAGGGAAAATTCACCCCTCCACTTT.

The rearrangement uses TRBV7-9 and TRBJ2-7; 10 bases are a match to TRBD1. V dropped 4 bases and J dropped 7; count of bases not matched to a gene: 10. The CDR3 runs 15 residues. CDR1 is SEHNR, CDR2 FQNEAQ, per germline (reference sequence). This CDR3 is CASSSWDRGEFEQYF. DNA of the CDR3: TGTGCCAGCAGCTCATGGGACAGGGGAGAATTTGAGCAGTACTTC. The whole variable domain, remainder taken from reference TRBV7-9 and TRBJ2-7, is DTGVSQNPRHKITKRGQNVTFRCDPISEHNRLYWYRQTLGQGPEFLTYFQNEAQLEKSRLLSDRFSAERPKGSFSTLEIQRTEQGDSAMYLCASSSWDRGEFEQYFGPGTRLTVT.

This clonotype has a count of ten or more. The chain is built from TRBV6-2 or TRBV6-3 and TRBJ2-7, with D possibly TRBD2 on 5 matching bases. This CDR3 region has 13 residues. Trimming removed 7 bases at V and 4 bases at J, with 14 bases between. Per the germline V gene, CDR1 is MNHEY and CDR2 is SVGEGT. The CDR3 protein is CASNSGGNYEQYV. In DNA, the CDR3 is TGTGCCAGCAATAGTGGAGGCAATTACGAGCAGTACGTC.

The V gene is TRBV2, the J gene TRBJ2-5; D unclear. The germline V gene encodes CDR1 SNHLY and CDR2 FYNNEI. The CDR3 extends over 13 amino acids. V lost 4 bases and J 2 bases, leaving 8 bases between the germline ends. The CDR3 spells CASSGLRQETQYF. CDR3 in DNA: TGTGCCAGCAGTGGCCTACGGCAAGAGACCCAGTACTTC.

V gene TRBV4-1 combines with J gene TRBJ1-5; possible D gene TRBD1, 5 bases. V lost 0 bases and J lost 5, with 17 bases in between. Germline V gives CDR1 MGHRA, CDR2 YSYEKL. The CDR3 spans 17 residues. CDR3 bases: TGCGCCAGCAGCCAAGATCTGAGGGTGGGGGTTTATCAGCCCCAGCATTTT. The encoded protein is CASSQDLRVGVYQPQHF.

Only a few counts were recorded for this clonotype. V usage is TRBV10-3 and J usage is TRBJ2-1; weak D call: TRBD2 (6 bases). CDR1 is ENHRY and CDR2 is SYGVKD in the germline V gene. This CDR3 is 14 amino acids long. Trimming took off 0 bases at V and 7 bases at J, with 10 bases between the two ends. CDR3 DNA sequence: TGTGCCATCAGTGAGTCGAGGGCGGGGAATGAGCAGTTCTTC. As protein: CAISESRAGNEQFF.

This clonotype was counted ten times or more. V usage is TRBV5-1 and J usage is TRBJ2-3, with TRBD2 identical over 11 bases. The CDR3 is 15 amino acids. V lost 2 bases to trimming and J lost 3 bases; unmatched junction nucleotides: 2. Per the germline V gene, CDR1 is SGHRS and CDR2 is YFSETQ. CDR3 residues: CASSLSSGRTDTQYF. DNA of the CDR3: TGCGCCAGCAGCTTATCTAGCGGGAGGACAGATACGCAGTATTTT.

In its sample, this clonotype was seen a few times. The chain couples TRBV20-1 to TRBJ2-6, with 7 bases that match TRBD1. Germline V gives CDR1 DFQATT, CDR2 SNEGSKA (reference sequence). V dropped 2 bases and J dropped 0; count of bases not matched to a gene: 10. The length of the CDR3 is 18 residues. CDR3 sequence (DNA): TGCAGTGCTAGAAGTGGCGACAGGGAGAGCTCTGGGGCCAACGTCCTGACTTTC. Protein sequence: CSARSGDRESSGANVLTF.

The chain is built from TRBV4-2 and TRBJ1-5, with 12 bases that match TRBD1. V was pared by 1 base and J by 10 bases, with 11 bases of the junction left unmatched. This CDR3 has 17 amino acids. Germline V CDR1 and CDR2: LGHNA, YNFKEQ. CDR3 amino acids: CASSQGRSGDRGQPQHF. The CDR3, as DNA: TGTGCCAGCAGCCAAGGCCGGTCGGGGGACAGGGGGCAACCCCAGCATTTT.

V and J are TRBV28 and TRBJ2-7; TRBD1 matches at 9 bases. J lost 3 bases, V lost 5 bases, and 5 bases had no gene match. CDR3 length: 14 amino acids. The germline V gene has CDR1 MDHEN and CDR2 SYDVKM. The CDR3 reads CASSTGTGNYEQYV. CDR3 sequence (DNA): TGTGCCAGCAGTACCGGGACAGGGAACTACGAGCAGTACGTC.

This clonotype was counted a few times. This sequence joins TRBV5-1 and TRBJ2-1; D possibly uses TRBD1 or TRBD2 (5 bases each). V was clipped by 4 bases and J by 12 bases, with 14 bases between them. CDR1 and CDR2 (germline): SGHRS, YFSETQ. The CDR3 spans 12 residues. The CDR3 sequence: CASSPDGGRQFF. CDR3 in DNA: TGCGCCAGCAGCCCCGATGGGGGAAGGCAGTTCTTC.

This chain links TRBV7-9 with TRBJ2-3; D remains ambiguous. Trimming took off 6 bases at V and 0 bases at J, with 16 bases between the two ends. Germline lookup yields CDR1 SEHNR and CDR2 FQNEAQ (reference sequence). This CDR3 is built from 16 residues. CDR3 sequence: CASRELGRTSTDTQYF. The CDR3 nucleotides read TGTGCCAGCAGAGAACTGGGCCGCACAAGCACAGATACGCAGTATTTT.

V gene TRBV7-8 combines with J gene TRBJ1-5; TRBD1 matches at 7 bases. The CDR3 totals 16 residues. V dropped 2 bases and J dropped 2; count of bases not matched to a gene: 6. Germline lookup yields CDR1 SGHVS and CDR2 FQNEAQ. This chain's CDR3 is CASSLKGARRNQPQHF. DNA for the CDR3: TGTGCCAGCAGCTTAAAGGGGGCGCGTCGCAATCAGCCCCAGCATTTT.

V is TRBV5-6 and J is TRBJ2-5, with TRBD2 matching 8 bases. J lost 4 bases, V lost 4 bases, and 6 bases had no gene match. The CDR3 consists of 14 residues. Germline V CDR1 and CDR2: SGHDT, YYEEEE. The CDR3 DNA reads TGTGCCAGCAGCCAACTAGCGGAGGGAGAGACCCAGTACTTC. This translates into CASSQLAEGETQYF.

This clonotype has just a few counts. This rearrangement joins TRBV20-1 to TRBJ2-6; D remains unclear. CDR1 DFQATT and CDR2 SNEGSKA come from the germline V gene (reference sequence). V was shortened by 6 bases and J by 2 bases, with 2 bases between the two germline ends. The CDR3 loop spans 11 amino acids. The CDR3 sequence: CSATGANVLTF. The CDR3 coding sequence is TGCAGTGCCACTGGGGCCAACGTCCTGACTTTC.

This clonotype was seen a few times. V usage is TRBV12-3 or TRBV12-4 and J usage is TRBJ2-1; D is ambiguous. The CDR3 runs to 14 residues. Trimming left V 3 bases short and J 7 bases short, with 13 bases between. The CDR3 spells CASSFLLEGNEQFF. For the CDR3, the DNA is TGTGCCAGCAGTTTTCTGCTAGAAGGGAATGAGCAGTTCTTC.